This entry is about one T cell receptor beta chain. The sample comes from a study of sequential checkpoint blockade in melanoma. Across the study: Both treatment sequences were followed by maintenance nivolumab.

The treatment here: randomized to nivolumab then ipilimumab (arm A) or the reverse (arm B). DNA-damaging chemotherapy had not been given to any patient beforehand. Sorted cells were live CD3+CD8+, lacking CD19 and CD56, from PBMCs. The germline V gene has CDR1 SGHAT and CDR2 FQNNGV. V was clipped by 3 bases and J by 8 bases, with 13 bases between them. The CDR3 covers 13 residues. Libraries were prepared by immunoSEQ multiplex PCR; TCRdb keeps only in-frame clonotypes and omits some of them. The top ten hold around 22% of the sample, which has 15,000 to 20,000 clones, more than 60% seen once. The chain couples TRBV11-2 to TRBJ1-1, with D perhaps TRBD1 (5 bases). This TCR was sampled from a human donor with melanoma. The specimen comprised CD8+ T cells sorted from blood (inferred from file names), sampled from a patient given nivolumab and ipilimumab in sequence. The CDR3 coding sequence is TGTGCCAGCAGCTTGGGGGGTGGGTCCGAAGCTTTCTTT. Residues: CASSLGGGSEAFF.